The rows below give T cell receptor beta chains drawn from one sample of a study of patients and donors after allogeneic stem cell transplantation. TCRdb reprocessed the RT-PCR reads via MiXCR and lists one record per CDR3 protein. The data contain roughly 960,000 distinct CDR3 sequences, approximately 18% of them seen just once; the ten biggest clones take up about 6%. Sequenced input: blood, either unsorted or a sorted T cell fraction (not recorded which). The origin of the receptors is a human donor who was either an allogeneic HSCT recipient or a stem cell or donor lymphocyte infusion donor (not recorded which). It is not recorded whose cells these are; they may come from a transplant donor. Both conserved end residues are part of each CDR3.

v_call,cdr3_length,cdr3_aa
TRBV15,10,CATEGTEQFF
TRBV30,14,CAWRAVEGDYEQYF
TRBV12-3/TRBV12-4,14,CASTWTGLAGELFF
TRBV4-3,16,CASSLQPGRTGNTIYF
TRBV12-3/TRBV12-4,14,CASRTTGQDYEQYF
TRBV14,16,CASSLSRGRYTGELFF
TRBV5-1,14,CASSRVGADTEAFF
TRBV6-5,15,CASSYSGGLNTEAFF
TRBV6-5,17,CASSYPGQGAGGNTIYF
TRBV5-1,14,CASSLAWEADTQYF
TRBV5-1,16,CASSLYLAESGNEQFF
TRBV20-1,13,CSARGQRDYEQYF
TRBV27,12,CASSLPVGEAFF
TRBV20-1,16,CSAGGTQWGINSPLHF
TRBV25-1,16,CASSESRVPSYNEQFF
TRBV6-2/TRBV6-3,14,CASSRDTETAEQYF
TRBV4-3,17,CASSRGRGGIISNEQFF
TRBV20-1,14,CSAVGQGVNYGYTF
TRBV9,19,CASSSSGTGLNRVGNTIYF
TRBV19,17,CASSPGWGSGGGDTQYF
TRBV12-3/TRBV12-4,17,CASSRGTGGRIAGELFF
TRBV6-5,12,CASRSLGQFQYF
TRBV7-9,15,CASSPRGLSSDTQYF
TRBV7-3,15,CASSLSGRVADTQYF
TRBV20-1,14,CSAPNREMNTEAFF
TRBV7-2,13,CASSKDRTDTQYF
TRBV5-6,16,CASSLVVGRLRSEQFF
TRBV6-2/TRBV6-3,13,CASTHPSNYGYTF
TRBV5-1,15,CASSLASPSYNEQFF
TRBV18,14,CASSLGTGIHEQYF
TRBV5-1,16,CASSLAGSSGEKTQYF
TRBV7-9,15,CASSSRTSGTYEQYF
TRBV3-1,12,CASSQAGSEAFF